A single sample is the source of the 27 T cell receptor beta chains below, sequenced in a study of T cell repertoires in cytomegalovirus infection (dated by TCRdb to between 2019 and 2020). TCRdb names Illumina HiSeq 1500 as the instrument used. Clones were called with MiXCR by TCRdb after fastp trimmed the public reads at Q25, and only in-frame beta chains were retained. Merged by CDR3 protein, the rows form single entries marked with the most common genes and DNA. The sample contains some 800,000 distinct CDR3 sequences, about 28% of them found a single time. Roughly 13% of the sample rests with the top ten. The sample's treatment or condition label, in plain terms: in vitro stimulation with specific CMV peptide epitopes to enrich CMV-specific T cells. These receptors have no identified antigens. The source material was cultured CD8+ T cells from PBMCs, sampled from culture after CMV antigen stimulation. The receptors come from a human donor in good health (CMV status not recorded). Some clones in this sample may be carry-over from other donors' samples.

The chain links TRBV27 to TRBJ2-7; D is perhaps TRBD2 (7 bases). In germline, CDR1 is MNHEY, CDR2 SMNVEV (reference sequence). The CDR3 runs 15 residues. Trimming shortened V by 6 bases and J by 3 bases, and 18 bases separated the two germline ends. CDR3 sequence: CASSKLAKGGYEQYV. CDR3 DNA sequence: TGTGCCAGCAGCAAACTAGCGAAAGGGGGCTACGAGCAGTACGTC.

This clonotype showed up just a few times. The chain combines TRBV12-3 or TRBV12-4 with TRBJ1-3; D gene uncertain. The length of the CDR3 is 14 residues. V was pared by 3 bases and J by 3 bases, with 9 bases between. Here the CDR3 DNA reads TGTGCCAGCAGTTTTGTAGCCCTTGGAAACACCATATATTTT. It specifies CASSFVALGNTIYF.

The V gene is TRBV6-1, the J gene TRBJ2-7; D may be TRBD1 or TRBD2 (5 bases each). This CDR3 is 14 amino acids long. V lost 7 bases and J lost 2, with 15 bases in between. CDR1 MNHNS and CDR2 SASEGT come from the germline V gene. Here the CDR3 DNA reads TGTGCCAGCACCCTCCGGGACGAGGCCTACGAGCAGTACGTC. It yields the protein CASTLRDEAYEQYV.

This clonotype has just a few counts. The rearrangement joins TRBV6-1 to TRBJ2-1, with D perhaps TRBD2 (7 bases). The germline V gene has CDR1 MNHNS and CDR2 SASEGT. The CDR3 totals 16 residues. V was pared by 3 bases and J by 4 bases, with 16 bases between. CDR3 in amino acids: CASSEFGGGRYNEQFF. For the CDR3, the DNA is TGTGCCAGCAGTGAGTTTGGGGGGGGCCGATACAATGAGCAGTTCTTC.

The rearrangement uses TRBV7-9 and TRBJ2-1; the D gene is possibly TRBD1 (7 bases). V was shortened by 5 bases and J by 15 bases, with 20 bases between the two germline ends. The CDR3 covers 13 residues. Germline assignment: CDR1 SEHNR and CDR2 FQNEAQ (reference sequence). The CDR3 DNA reads TGTGCCAGCAGCCCCAGTCAGGCAGGGGGGTCGTTCTTC. This gives the protein CASSPSQAGGSFF.

The V call is TRBV7-2, the J call TRBJ1-3; TRBD1 agrees at 7 bases. This CDR3 comprises 17 residues. Per the germline V gene, CDR1 is SGHTA and CDR2 is FQGNSA. Trimming cost V 7 bases and J 1 base; bases outside gene matches: 13. The CDR3 loop is CASNQKGQIGSGNTIYF. As DNA, the CDR3 is TGTGCCAGCAACCAAAAGGGACAGATCGGATCTGGAAACACCATATATTTT.

This clonotype was seen ten or more times. V and J are TRBV6-5 and TRBJ2-3; the match to TRBD2 covers 7 bases. CDR3 length: 16 residues. Unmatched junction bases numbered 6, after V lost 0 bases and J lost 3 bases. CDR1 MNHEY and CDR2 SVGAGI come from the germline V gene. CDR3 amino acids: CASSYSGGGGTDTQYF. The CDR3 DNA is TGTGCCAGCAGTTACTCAGGCGGGGGAGGAACAGATACGCAGTATTTT.

The chain joins TRBV29-1 to TRBJ2-7; TRBD1 aligns across 8 bases. Trimming at V came to 4 bases and at J to 10 bases, leaving 6 bases not matched to a gene. CDR1 SQVTM and CDR2 ANQGSEA come from the germline V gene. The CDR3 has 11 residues. The DNA for the CDR3 is TGCAGCGTTGTTTCAGGGGGCATACAGTACGTC. As protein: CSVVSGGIQYV.

The V and J genes are TRBV28 and TRBJ2-5; 12 nucleotides line up with TRBD2. Losses at the gene ends were 5 bases for V and 5 bases for J; bases not matched to a gene: 18. Per germline, CDR1 MDHEN and CDR2 SYDVKM. The CDR3 loop spans 19 amino acids. The CDR3 DNA reads TGTGCCAGCAGTACCCCGGGACTAGCGGGCGGAGGGTTCCAGGAGACCCAGTACTTC. It codes for CASSTPGLAGGGFQETQYF.

This clonotype was observed a handful of times. This chain links TRBV19 with TRBJ2-1; D not resolved. The CDR3 length is 14 residues. Per the germline V gene, CDR1 is LNHDA and CDR2 is SQIVND (reference sequence). Trimming removed 7 bases from V and 0 bases from J, with 10 bases in between. The CDR3 bases are TGTGCCAGTAACCCAGCGAGCTCCTACAATGAGCAGTTCTTC. Protein sequence: CASNPASSYNEQFF.

V usage is TRBV19 and J usage is TRBJ1-2; D ambiguous. This CDR3 contains 12 residues. The germline V and J ends were trimmed by 11 bases and 4 bases, with 14 bases remaining between them. Germline assignment: CDR1 LNHDA and CDR2 SQIVND (reference sequence). The chain's CDR3 is CAARESGYGYTF. DNA for the CDR3: TGTGCCGCACGGGAGTCGGGCTATGGCTACACCTTC.

This clonotype came up a few times. V and J are TRBV28 and TRBJ2-3; TRBD1 aligns across 7 bases. This CDR3 is built from 17 residues. Germline lookup yields CDR1 MDHEN and CDR2 SYDVKM. J was trimmed by 7 bases and V by 4 bases; bases with no gene match: 17. DNA for the CDR3: TGTGCCAGCAGTTCCAGCCCGACAGGGATAATCTCATATACGCAGTATTTT. Its translation is CASSSSPTGIISYTQYF.

This clonotype was seen at least ten times. The V and J genes are TRBV7-2 and TRBJ2-3; 12 bases are shared with TRBD2. Germline V CDR1 and CDR2: SGHTA, FQGNSA. CDR3 length: 16 amino acids. V was clipped by 3 bases and J by 4 bases; unmatched bases: 5. The CDR3 DNA reads TGTGCCAGCAGCTTCCAACTAGCGGGGGGTGCAGATACGCAGTATTTT. This sequence encodes CASSFQLAGGADTQYF. The full variable domain, its missing parts supplied by reference TRBV7-2 and TRBJ2-3, is GAGVSQSPSNKVTEKGKDVELRCDPISGHTALYWYRQSLGQGLEFLIYFQGNSAPDKSGLPSDRFSAERTGGSVSTLTIQRTQQEDSAVYLCASSFQLAGGADTQYFGPGTRLTVL.

This chain connects TRBV6-2 or TRBV6-3 to TRBJ1-5, with D maybe TRBD1 (6 bases). Germline CDR1 MNHEY, CDR2 SVGEGT. V was pared by 2 bases and J by 5 bases, with 10 bases between. This CDR3 spans 14 amino acids. The DNA for the CDR3 is TGTGCCAGCAGTTACCGCAGGGGCCATCAGCCCCAGCATTTT. Translating it yields CASSYRRGHQPQHF.

This clonotype was seen only a few times. One end of the junction does not line up with germline, which may come from a read error. V usage is TRBV4-1 and J usage is TRBJ1-4; 8 positions match TRBD1. The CDR3 runs to 16 residues. Germline V gene lookup returns CDR1 MGHRA and CDR2 YSYEKL. CDR3 DNA: TGTGCCAGCAGCCAAGATTGGACAGGGACTAATGAAAAACTGTTTTTT. Its protein is CASSQDWTGTNEKLFF.

The CDR3: CASSPLRGGPDTQYF. The CDR3 DNA reads as TGTGCCAGCAGCCCCCTGCGGGGGGGCCCAGATACGCAGTATTTT. The gene calls are TRBV14 and TRBJ2-3, with 9 bases lining up with TRBD2. CDR3 length: 15 residues. V dropped 4 bases and J dropped 4; count of bases not matched to a gene: 6. Germline CDR1 reads SGHDN; CDR2 reads FVKESK. Supplemented by reference TRBV14 and TRBJ2-3, the full variable domain reads EAGVTQFPSHSVIEKGQTVTLRCDPISGHDNLYWYRRVMGKEIKFLLHFVKESKQDESGMPNNRFLAERTGGTYSTLKVQPAELEDSGVYFCASSPLRGGPDTQYFGPGTRLTVL.

The rearrangement joins TRBV6-1 to TRBJ1-6; D call uncertain. CDR3 length: 18 amino acids. The germline gives CDR1 MNHNS, CDR2 SASEGT. V lost 1 base, J lost 1 base, and 14 bases lay in between. The CDR3 loop reads CASSEVLSRVSYNSPLHF. CDR3 DNA: TGTGCCAGCAGTGAAGTACTCAGCCGCGTATCCTATAATTCACCCCTCCACTTT.

This clonotype was detected only a few times. J is TRBJ2-1 and V is TRBV7-2; 12 bases agree with TRBD2. The germline V gene has CDR1 SGHTA and CDR2 FQGNSA. Germline trimming cut 4 bases from V and 7 bases from J; bases unmatched to any gene: 11. This CDR3 spans 17 amino acids. The CDR3: CASSSLLLAGGQNEQFF. The DNA for the CDR3 is TGTGCCAGCAGCTCCCTGCTACTAGCGGGGGGCCAGAATGAGCAGTTCTTC.

This chain joins TRBV20-1 and TRBJ2-4; 7 bases line up with TRBD2. V shed 6 bases, J shed 7 bases, and the junction held 18 bases outside the gene matches. Germline V gene data show CDR1 as DFQATT and CDR2 as SNEGSKA (reference sequence). The CDR3 has 16 amino acids. In DNA, the CDR3 is TGCAGTGCCCACCTTTGGGGAGGGGAAAGAAGGAACATTCAGTACTTC. It codes for CSAHLWGGERRNIQYF.

The V and J genes are TRBV5-4 and TRBJ2-1; D may be TRBD1 or TRBD2 (5 bases each). The CDR3 spans 14 residues. Trimming stripped 3 bases from V and 4 bases from J, with 11 bases between. From germline, CDR1 is SGHNT and CDR2 YYREEE (reference sequence). The CDR3 DNA reads TGTGCCAGCAGCTGGTGGGGGAGTTACAATGAGCAGTTCTTC. Translating gives CASSWWGSYNEQFF.

In this sample, this clonotype turned up a few times. The chain is built from TRBV7-8 and TRBJ2-7; 7 bases are shared with TRBD1. Germline CDR1 is SGHVS and CDR2 is FQNEAQ. This CDR3 comprises 15 residues. V lost 5 bases, J lost 5 bases, and 12 bases stayed unmatched. CDR3: CASSPYTDRVDEQYF. The CDR3 DNA is TGTGCCAGCAGCCCCTATACCGACAGGGTCGACGAGCAGTACTTC.

The V call is TRBV7-6, the J call TRBJ1-5, with 8 positions matching TRBD1. This CDR3 region has 15 residues. The V gene end was trimmed by 1 base and the J gene end by 4 bases; junction bases not matched to a gene: 3. Germline loops: CDR1 SGHVS, CDR2 FNYEAQ. For the CDR3, the DNA is TGTGCCAGCAGCTTAGGACAGGGGTGGAATCAGCCCCAGCATTTT. Protein sequence: CASSLGQGWNQPQHF.

The J gene is TRBJ2-5, the V gene TRBV5-1, with D unresolved. Germline V lookup: CDR1 SGHRS, CDR2 YFSETQ. CDR3 size: 14 residues. The V end lost 0 bases, the J end lost 2 bases, and 8 bases lay between the germline ends. CDR3 nucleotide sequence: TGCGCCAGCAGCTTGGCACAATTTCAAGAGACCCAGTACTTC. As protein: CASSLAQFQETQYF.

This clonotype was seen once. J is TRBJ2-3 and V is TRBV6-5, with 8 bases that match TRBD1. CDR1 is MNHEY, CDR2 SVGAGI, per germline. CDR3 size: 17 residues. V shed 0 bases and J 2 bases; nucleotides not matched to a gene: 7. For the CDR3, the DNA is TGTGCCAGCAGTTACTCCAACAGGGGGGTTGACACAGATACGCAGTATTTT. This gives the protein CASSYSNRGVDTDTQYF.

In this sample, this clonotype turned up once. This chain links TRBV15 with TRBJ2-7; D not certain. The CDR3 consists of 12 residues. V was shortened by 8 bases and J by 5 bases, with 13 bases between the two germline ends. Looked up from germline, CDR1 is LNHNV and CDR2 is YYDKDF (reference sequence). CDR3 DNA sequence: TGTGCCACCGAAGGCCAGTTCCACGAGCAGTACTTC. Protein sequence: CATEGQFHEQYF.

The chain recombines TRBV6-5 with TRBJ2-7, with 8 positions matching TRBD1. Germline V lookup: CDR1 MNHEY, CDR2 SVGAGI. The CDR3 contains 16 residues. Trimming removed 8 bases from V and 3 bases from J; junction bases left unmatched: 15. The CDR3 region is CASSNLAGQVLYEQYF. The CDR3 nucleotides are TGTGCCAGCTCCAACTTGGCGGGACAGGTCCTCTACGAGCAGTACTTC.

This clonotype was seen many times. The CDR3 loop reads CASSTGQGRTGELFF. DNA for the CDR3: TGTGCCAGCAGCACCGGACAGGGACGGACCGGGGAGCTGTTTTTT. The chain is built from TRBV7-6 and TRBJ2-2; 8 bases align to TRBD1. Germline V gives CDR1 SGHVS, CDR2 FNYEAQ. The CDR3 covers 15 residues. Trimming cost V 5 bases and J 5 bases; bases outside gene matches: 7.